This entry lists 22 T cell receptor beta chains sequenced from one sample in a study. TCRdb called the 5' RACE reads again in MiXCR, with one record for every CDR3 protein. The sample yields around 11,000 distinct CDR3 sequences, 40% to 55% seen once. Sequences were obtained from tumor-infiltrating naive CD4+ T cells sorted from the breast tumor. Subset specified: naive CD4+ T cells, CD4+CD45RA+CD25-. These receptor sequences come from a female donor with breast cancer.

The gene calls are TRBV20-1 and TRBJ2-1; D is possibly TRBD2 (6 bases). This CDR3 is 12 amino acids long. Between the trimmed V and J ends, which lost 5 bases and 8 bases, there was a span of 13 bases. CDR1 and CDR2 (germline): DFQATT, SNEGSKA (reference sequence). The CDR3 protein is CSALSTSHEQFF. The CDR3 coding sequence is TGCAGTGCTCTAAGTACTAGCCATGAGCAGTTCTTC.

The genes are TRBV6-2 or TRBV6-3 and TRBJ2-2; D assignment may be TRBD1 or TRBD2 (5 bases each). The germline V and J ends were trimmed by 6 bases and 3 bases, with 26 bases remaining between them. The CDR3 consists of 19 residues. Germline assignment: CDR1 MNHEY and CDR2 SVGEGT. The CDR3 sequence: CASRPWETFRRVDTGELFF. CDR3 coding DNA: TGTGCCAGCAGGCCCTGGGAGACCTTCCGCAGGGTCGACACCGGGGAGCTGTTTTTT.

The rearrangement uses TRBV6-5 and TRBJ2-5; no firm D call. Deletions cut 2 bases from V and 1 base from J, with 5 bases between. Germline V gene data show CDR1 as MNHEY and CDR2 as SVGAGI. The CDR3 sequence is 13 residues long. The CDR3 loop is CASSYAAQETQYF. DNA for the CDR3: TGTGCCAGCAGTTACGCAGCCCAAGAGACCCAGTACTTC.

The rearrangement joins TRBV11-3 to TRBJ2-1, with no clear D. CDR3 size: 13 residues. Germline values: CDR1 SGHNT, CDR2 YENEEA. Trimming shortened V by 5 bases and J by 10 bases, and 15 bases separated the two germline ends. CDR3 sequence: CASSPESLSEQFF. The DNA of the CDR3 is TGTGCCAGCAGCCCGGAAAGTTTATCGGAGCAGTTCTTC.

The chain joins TRBV27 to TRBJ1-1; D remains unclear. This CDR3 is built from 14 residues. V dropped 6 bases and J dropped 2 bases, with 13 bases sitting between them. Germline-derived CDR1 and CDR2 are MNHEY and SMNVEV (reference sequence). CDR3 residues: CASRSGNQNTEAFF. CDR3 DNA sequence: TGTGCCAGCAGATCGGGAAACCAAAACACTGAAGCTTTCTTT.

This clonotype is categorized as medium-sized. This chain joins TRBV7-2 and TRBJ1-5; D is unresolved. V shed 1 base and J shed 4 bases, with 5 bases lying between them. CDR1 is SGHTA and CDR2 is FQGNSA in the germline V gene. The CDR3 loop spans 13 amino acids. Here the CDR3 reads CASSLGENQPQHF. The CDR3 DNA reads TGTGCCAGCAGCTTAGGGGAGAATCAGCCCCAGCATTTT.

As regards this clonotype: This may come from a read error, since a much larger clone is one base off. This chain connects TRBV6-5 to TRBJ2-1; D is unclear. The CDR3 length is 16 residues. Germline CDR1 and CDR2: MNHEY and SVGAGI. The CDR3 region is CASCYVGFESYNEQFF. The CDR3 DNA is TGTGCCAGCTGTTACGTGGGATTTGAATCCTACAATGAGCAGTTCTTC.

This clonotype is deemed large. The chain uses TRBV20-1 and TRBJ2-1; 11 bases align to TRBD2. Germline CDR1 and CDR2: DFQATT and SNEGSKA (reference sequence). CDR3 length: 18 amino acids. The ends lost 0 bases at V and 0 bases at J; junction bases unmatched: 7. The DNA for the CDR3 is TGCAGTGCTAGAGATTACAGGACTAGCGGGCACTCCTACAATGAGCAGTTCTTC. This encodes CSARDYRTSGHSYNEQFF.

Sample share makes this clonotype large (0.1 to 1%). The chain has TRBV20-1 and TRBJ2-1; D is uncertain. This CDR3 region has 15 residues. Trimming pared 3 bases from V and 0 bases from J, leaving 12 bases between. Germline V gene data show CDR1 as DFQATT and CDR2 as SNEGSKA (reference sequence). This CDR3 is CSASSGGNSYNEQFF. The CDR3 DNA reads as TGCAGTGCTAGCTCTGGCGGTAACTCCTACAATGAGCAGTTCTTC.

The chain couples TRBV29-1 to TRBJ2-6; D gene unclear. The CDR3 is 13 amino acids. V was clipped by 5 bases and J by 1 base, with 6 bases between them. Germline CDR1 reads SQVTM; CDR2 reads ANQGSEA. The CDR3 DNA is TGCAGCGTTCGGAGATCTGGGGCCAACGTCCTGACTTTC. Translation: CSVRRSGANVLTF.

The CDR3 sequence: CASSLDGPAGQPQHF. Here the CDR3 DNA reads TGTGCCAGCAGCCTTGATGGCCCAGCCGGGCAGCCCCAGCATTTT. The J gene is TRBJ1-5, the V gene TRBV7-9; unclear D gene. Trimming pared 5 bases from V and 7 bases from J, leaving 18 bases between. The germline V gene has CDR1 SEHNR and CDR2 FQNEAQ (reference sequence). The CDR3 loop spans 15 amino acids.

V gene TRBV12-3 or TRBV12-4 combines with J gene TRBJ2-1, with D hard to call. The CDR3 contains 14 residues. The V end was cut by 1 base, the J end by 3 bases, with 7 bases between. For the CDR3, the DNA is TGTGCCAGCAGTTTAGTCACAGTCTACAATGAGCAGTTCTTC. Translating gives CASSLVTVYNEQFF.

This clonotype was recorded a few times. The gene calls are TRBV9 and TRBJ2-3, with 11 bases aligning to TRBD2. The germline V gene encodes CDR1 SGDLS and CDR2 YYNGEE. The V segment lost 4 bases and the J segment 5 bases; nucleotides outside the gene matches: 9. The CDR3 covers 16 residues. CDR3 sequence reads: CASSRSGRAAEDTQYF. In DNA, the CDR3 is TGTGCCAGCAGCCGTAGCGGGAGGGCCGCGGAAGATACGCAGTATTTT.

This clonotype occurred once. The chain links TRBV9 to TRBJ2-1; tentative D call: TRBD2 (6 bases). Trimming removed 0 bases from V and 11 bases from J, with 21 bases in between. Germline CDR1 SGDLS, CDR2 YYNGEE. The CDR3 covers 16 residues. DNA of the CDR3: TGTGCCAGCAGCGTAGTCGCGGGACTGAACCGGGCCCAGCAGTTCTTC. This sequence encodes CASSVVAGLNRAQQFF. Combining the CDR3 with reference TRBV9 and TRBJ2-1 gives the whole variable domain DSGVTQTPKHLITATGQRVTLRCSPRSGDLSVYWYQQSLDQGLQFLIQYYNGEERAKGNILERFSAQQFPDLHSELNLSSLELGDSALYFCASSVVAGLNRAQQFFGPGTRLTVL.

The V gene is TRBV4-3, the J gene TRBJ1-2; 7 nucleotides line up with TRBD1. V was pared by 1 base and J by 8 bases, with 4 bases of the junction left unmatched. Germline V gives CDR1 LGHNA, CDR2 YSLEER. The CDR3 runs to 13 residues. CDR3 in DNA: TGCGCCAGCAGCCAAGCGACAGGGTTGGGCTACACCTTC. Translated, it gives CASSQATGLGYTF.

The J gene is TRBJ2-2, the V gene TRBV10-3; D not certain. CDR3 length equals 14 residues. The germline V gene encodes CDR1 ENHRY and CDR2 SYGVKD. Trimming cost V 2 bases and J 6 bases, with 10 bases left between them. CDR3 sequence: CAISESPSPGELFF. The CDR3 nucleotides are TGTGCCATCAGTGAGAGTCCCAGCCCCGGGGAGCTGTTTTTT.

The chain combines TRBV11-2 with TRBJ2-1; D not certain. This CDR3 region has 13 residues. CDR1 is SGHAT, CDR2 FQNNGV, per germline. Trimming cost V 5 bases and J 7 bases, with 12 bases left between them. CDR3 bases: TGTGCCAGCAGCCCCCGTTTGGGGAATGAGCAGTTCTTC. It translates to CASSPRLGNEQFF.

A few counts support this clonotype. The chain carries TRBV12-3 or TRBV12-4 and TRBJ2-6; 7 nucleotides align to TRBD1. The CDR3 is 16 residues long. The J segment lost 0 bases and the V segment lost 5 bases, leaving 4 bases of the junction unmatched. The CDR3 DNA sequence: TGTGCCAGCAGTCGACGGGACAGCTCTGGGGCCAACGTCCTGACTTTC. Translated: CASSRRDSSGANVLTF.

V gene TRBV7-2 combines with J gene TRBJ2-5; D is unresolved. The CDR3 contains 13 residues. V lost 1 base and J 5 bases, leaving 8 bases between the germline ends. Germline V gene data show CDR1 as SGHTA and CDR2 as FQGNSA. CDR3 in DNA: TGTGCCAGCAGCTTAGGGGTGGGGGAGACCCAGTACTTC. It encodes CASSLGVGETQYF.

This clonotype appeared a single time. The chain links TRBV20-1 to TRBJ2-3; 14 bases are a match to TRBD2. Germline lookup yields CDR1 DFQATT and CDR2 SNEGSKA (reference sequence). The CDR3 has 17 amino acids. CDR3 in DNA: TGCAGCACCCTAGGGACTAGCGGGAGTTTGGGGGCAGATACGCAGTATTTT. Translated: CSTLGTSGSLGADTQYF.

J is TRBJ2-3 and V is TRBV30; D might be TRBD1 (6 bases). The CDR3 has 14 residues. From germline, CDR1 is GTSNPN and CDR2 SVGIG (reference sequence). V dropped 1 base and J dropped 5 bases, with 13 bases sitting between them. CDR3 sequence (DNA): TGTGCCTGGAGTGGTCATCGAGGGGGAGATACGCAGTATTTT. Translation: CAWSGHRGGDTQYF.

This rearrangement joins TRBV29-1 to TRBJ2-7, with unresolved D. CDR1 is SQVTM and CDR2 is ANQGSEA in the germline V gene. The CDR3 totals 12 residues. The ends were cut back, 6 bases at V and 7 bases at J, with 16 bases in the middle. The CDR3 DNA is TGCAGCGTCGGCCCCAATCTGGGGGAGCAGTACTTC. As protein: CSVGPNLGEQYF.